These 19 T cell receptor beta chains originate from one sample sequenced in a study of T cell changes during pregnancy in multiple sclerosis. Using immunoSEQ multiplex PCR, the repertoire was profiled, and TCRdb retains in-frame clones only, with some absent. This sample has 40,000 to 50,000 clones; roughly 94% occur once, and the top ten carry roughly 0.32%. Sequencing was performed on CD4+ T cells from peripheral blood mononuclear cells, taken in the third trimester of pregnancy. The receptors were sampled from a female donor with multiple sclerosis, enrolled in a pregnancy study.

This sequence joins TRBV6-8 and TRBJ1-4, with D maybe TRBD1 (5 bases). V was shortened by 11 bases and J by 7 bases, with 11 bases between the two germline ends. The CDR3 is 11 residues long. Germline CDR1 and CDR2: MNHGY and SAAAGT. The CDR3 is CAVGGVEKLFF. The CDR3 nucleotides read TGTGCCGTCGGGGGGGTTGAAAAACTGTTTTTT.

In DNA, the CDR3 is TGTGCCAGCAGCTTGTCGGTCACTGAAGCTTTCTTT. It specifies CASSLSVTEAFF. This chain uses TRBV11-2 with TRBJ1-1; no definite D call. Germline CDR1 is SGHAT and CDR2 is FQNNGV. This CDR3 contains 12 residues. The V gene lost 3 bases and the J gene lost 4 bases, with 6 bases spanning the gap.

CDR3: CASSSQGLAGRNEQFF. CDR3 nucleotide sequence: TGTGCCAGCAGCTCTCAGGGACTAGCGGGACGCAATGAGCAGTTCTTC. The genes are TRBV11-3 and TRBJ2-1, with 13 bases identical to TRBD2. Trimming cost V 4 bases and J 6 bases; bases outside gene matches: 6. This CDR3 has 16 residues. Per germline, CDR1 SGHNT and CDR2 YENEEA.

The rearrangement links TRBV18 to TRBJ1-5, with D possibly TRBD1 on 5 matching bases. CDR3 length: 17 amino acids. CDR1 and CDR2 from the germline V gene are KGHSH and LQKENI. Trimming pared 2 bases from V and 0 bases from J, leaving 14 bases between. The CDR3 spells CASSPGREWYSNQPQHF. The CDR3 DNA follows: TGTGCCAGCTCACCAGGCAGGGAATGGTATAGCAATCAGCCCCAGCATTTT.

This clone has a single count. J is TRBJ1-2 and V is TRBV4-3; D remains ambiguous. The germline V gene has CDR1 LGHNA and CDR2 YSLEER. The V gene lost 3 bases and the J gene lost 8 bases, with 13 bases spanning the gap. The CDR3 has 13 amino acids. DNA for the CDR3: TGCGCCAGCAGCCAGGGCGGGCCGCGAGGCTACACCTTC. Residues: CASSQGGPRGYTF.

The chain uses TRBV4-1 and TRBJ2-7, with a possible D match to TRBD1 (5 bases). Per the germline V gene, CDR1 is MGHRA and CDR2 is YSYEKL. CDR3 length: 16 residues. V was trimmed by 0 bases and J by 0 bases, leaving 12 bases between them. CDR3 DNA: TGCGCCAGCAGCCAAGATACGGCAGGGTACTCCTACGAGCAGTACTTC. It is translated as CASSQDTAGYSYEQYF.

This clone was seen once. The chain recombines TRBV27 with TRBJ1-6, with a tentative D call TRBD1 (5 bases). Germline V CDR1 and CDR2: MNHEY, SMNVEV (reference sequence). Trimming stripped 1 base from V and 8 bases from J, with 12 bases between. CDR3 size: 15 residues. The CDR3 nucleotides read TGTGCCAGCAGTTTATGGGGGGAATCGCATTCACCCCTCCACTTT. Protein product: CASSLWGESHSPLHF.

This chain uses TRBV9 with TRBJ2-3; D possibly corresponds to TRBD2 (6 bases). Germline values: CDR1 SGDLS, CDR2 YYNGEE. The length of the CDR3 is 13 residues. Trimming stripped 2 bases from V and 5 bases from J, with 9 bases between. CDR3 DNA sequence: TGTGCCAGCAGCGTGCAGGGAGGAGATACGCAGTATTTT. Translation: CASSVQGGDTQYF.

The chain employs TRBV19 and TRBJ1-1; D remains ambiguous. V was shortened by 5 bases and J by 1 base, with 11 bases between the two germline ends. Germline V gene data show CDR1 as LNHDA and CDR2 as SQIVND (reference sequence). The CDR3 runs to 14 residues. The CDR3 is CASSFGEPNTEAFF. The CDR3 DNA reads TGTGCCAGTAGTTTCGGGGAGCCGAACACTGAAGCTTTCTTT.

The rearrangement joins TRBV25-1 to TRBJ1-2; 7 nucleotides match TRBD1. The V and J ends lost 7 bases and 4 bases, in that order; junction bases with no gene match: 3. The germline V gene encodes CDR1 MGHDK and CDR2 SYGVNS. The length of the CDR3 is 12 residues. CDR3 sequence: CASMGQIYGYTF. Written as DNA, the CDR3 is TGTGCCAGCATGGGACAGATCTATGGCTACACCTTC.

CDR3 in DNA: TGTGCCAGCAGTCCACCAGGACAATTGAACACTGAAGCTTTCTTT. It translates to CASSPPGQLNTEAFF. The rearrangement links TRBV6-6 to TRBJ1-1; D is perhaps TRBD1 (5 bases). The CDR3 consists of 15 residues. Germline lookup yields CDR1 MNHNY and CDR2 SVGAGI (reference sequence). The V gene lost 5 bases and the J gene lost 0 bases, with 13 bases spanning the gap.

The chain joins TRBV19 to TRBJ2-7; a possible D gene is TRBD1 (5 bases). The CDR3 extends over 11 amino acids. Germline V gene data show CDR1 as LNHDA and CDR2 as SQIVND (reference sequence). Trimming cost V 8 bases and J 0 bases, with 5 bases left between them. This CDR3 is CASGHSYEQYF. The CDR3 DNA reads TGTGCCAGTGGACACTCCTACGAGCAGTACTTC.

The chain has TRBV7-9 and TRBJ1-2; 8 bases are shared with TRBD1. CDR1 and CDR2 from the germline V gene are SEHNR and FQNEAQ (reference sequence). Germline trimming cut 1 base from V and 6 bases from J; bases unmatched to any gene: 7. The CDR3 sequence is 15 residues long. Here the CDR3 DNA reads TGTGCCAGCAGCTTAGTTACGAGACAGGGGAATGGCTACACCTTC. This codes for CASSLVTRQGNGYTF.

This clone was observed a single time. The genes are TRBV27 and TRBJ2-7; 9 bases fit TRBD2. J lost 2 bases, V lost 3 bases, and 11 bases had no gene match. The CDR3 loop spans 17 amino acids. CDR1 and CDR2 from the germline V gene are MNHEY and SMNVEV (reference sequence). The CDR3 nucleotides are TGTGCCAGCAGTTTGGATATACTAGCGGGCTTCACCTACGAGCAGTACTTC. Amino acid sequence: CASSLDILAGFTYEQYF.

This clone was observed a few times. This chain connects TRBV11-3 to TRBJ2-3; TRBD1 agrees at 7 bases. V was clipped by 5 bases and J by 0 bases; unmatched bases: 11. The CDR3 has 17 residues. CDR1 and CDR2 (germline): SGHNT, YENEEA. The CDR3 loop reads CASSSLPGQMSTDTQYF. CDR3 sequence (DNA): TGTGCCAGCAGCAGTCTACCGGGACAGATGAGCACAGATACGCAGTATTTT.

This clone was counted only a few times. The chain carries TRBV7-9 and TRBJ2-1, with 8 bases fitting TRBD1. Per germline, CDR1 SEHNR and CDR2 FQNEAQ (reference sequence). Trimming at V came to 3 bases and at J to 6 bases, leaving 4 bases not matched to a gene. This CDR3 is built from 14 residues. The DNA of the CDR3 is TGTGCCAGCAGCTTCGGACAGGGCGGCAATGAGCAGTTCTTC. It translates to CASSFGQGGNEQFF.

CDR3 sequence: CASSSQLAGGNNEQFF. Here the CDR3 DNA reads TGTGCCAGCAGTTCACAACTAGCGGGGGGAAACAATGAGCAGTTCTTC. The chain couples TRBV2 to TRBJ2-1, with 12 bases identical to TRBD2. The CDR3 sequence is 16 residues long. With 5 bases clipped from V and 5 bases from J, the junction kept 7 bases outside the gene matches. Germline CDR1 and CDR2: SNHLY and FYNNEI.

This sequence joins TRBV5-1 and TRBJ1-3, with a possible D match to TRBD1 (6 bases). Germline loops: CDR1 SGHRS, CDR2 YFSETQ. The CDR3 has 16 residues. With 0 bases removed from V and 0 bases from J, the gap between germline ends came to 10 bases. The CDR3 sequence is CASSLAVGGSGNTIYF. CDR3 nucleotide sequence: TGCGCCAGCAGCTTGGCAGTAGGGGGCTCTGGAAACACCATATATTTT.

The CDR3 sequence is CASSSRDRGLYEQYF. CDR3 nucleotides: TGTGCCAGTAGTAGCCGGGACAGGGGGCTCTACGAGCAGTACTTC. The chain has TRBV19 and TRBJ2-7, with 12 positions matching TRBD1. Losses at the gene ends were 4 bases for V and 3 bases for J; bases not matched to a gene: 4. The CDR3 runs 15 residues. The germline V gene has CDR1 LNHDA and CDR2 SQIVND (reference sequence). Using reference TRBV19 and TRBJ2-7 for the parts outside the CDR3, the full variable domain is DGGITQSPKYLFRKEGQNVTLSCEQNLNHDAMYWYRQDPGQGLRLIYYSQIVNDFQKGDIAEGYSVSREKKESFPLTVTSAQKNPTAFYLCASSSRDRGLYEQYFGPGTRLTVT.